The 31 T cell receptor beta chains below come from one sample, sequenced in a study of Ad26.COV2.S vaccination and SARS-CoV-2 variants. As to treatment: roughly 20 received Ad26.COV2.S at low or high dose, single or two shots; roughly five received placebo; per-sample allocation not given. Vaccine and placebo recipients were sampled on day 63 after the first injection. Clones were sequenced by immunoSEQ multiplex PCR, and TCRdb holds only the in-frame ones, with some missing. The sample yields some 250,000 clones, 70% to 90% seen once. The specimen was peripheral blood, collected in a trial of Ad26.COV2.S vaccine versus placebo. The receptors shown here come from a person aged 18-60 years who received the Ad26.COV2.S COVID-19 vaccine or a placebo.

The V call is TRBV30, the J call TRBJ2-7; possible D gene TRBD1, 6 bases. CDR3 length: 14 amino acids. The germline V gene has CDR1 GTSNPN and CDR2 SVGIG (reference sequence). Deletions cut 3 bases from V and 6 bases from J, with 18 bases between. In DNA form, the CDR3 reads TGTGCCTGGAGCGCATCCCTAAGGGGGTTCGAGCAGTACTTC. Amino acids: CAWSASLRGFEQYF. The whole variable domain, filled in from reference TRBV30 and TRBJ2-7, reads SQTIHQWPATLVQPVGSPLSLECTVEGTSNPNLYWYRQAAGRGLQLLFYSVGIGQISSEVPQNLSASRPQDRQFILSSKKLLLSDSGFYLCAWSASLRGFEQYFGPGTRLTVT.

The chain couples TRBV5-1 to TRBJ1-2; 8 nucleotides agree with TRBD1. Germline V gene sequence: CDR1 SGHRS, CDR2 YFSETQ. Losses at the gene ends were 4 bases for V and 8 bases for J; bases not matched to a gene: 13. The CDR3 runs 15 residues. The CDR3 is CASSPLEGTGNGYTF. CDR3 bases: TGCGCCAGCAGCCCCCTGGAGGGGACAGGTAACGGCTACACCTTC. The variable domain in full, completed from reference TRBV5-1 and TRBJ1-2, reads KAGVTQTPRYLIKTRGQQVTLSCSPISGHRSVSWYQQTPGQGLQFLFEYFSETQRNKGNFPGRFSGRQFSNSRSEMNVSTLELGDSALYLCASSPLEGTGNGYTFGSGTRLTVV.

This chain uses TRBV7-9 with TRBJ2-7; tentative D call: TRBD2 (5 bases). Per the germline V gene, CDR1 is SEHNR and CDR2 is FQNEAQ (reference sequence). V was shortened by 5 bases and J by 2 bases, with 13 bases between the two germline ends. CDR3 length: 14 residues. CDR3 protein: CASSPRTQTYEQYF. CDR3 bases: TGTGCCAGCAGCCCAAGGACTCAAACCTACGAGCAGTACTTC. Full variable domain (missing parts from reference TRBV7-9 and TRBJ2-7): DTGVSQNPRHKITKRGQNVTFRCDPISEHNRLYWYRQTLGQGPEFLTYFQNEAQLEKSRLLSDRFSAERPKGSFSTLEIQRTEQGDSAMYLCASSPRTQTYEQYFGPGTRLTVT.

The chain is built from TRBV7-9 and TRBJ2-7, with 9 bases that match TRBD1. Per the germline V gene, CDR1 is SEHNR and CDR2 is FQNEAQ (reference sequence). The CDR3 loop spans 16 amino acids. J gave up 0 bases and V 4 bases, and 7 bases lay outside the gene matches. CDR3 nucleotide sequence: TGTGCCAGCAGCTCACTGGGACAGGGTAACTCCTACGAGCAGTACTTC. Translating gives CASSSLGQGNSYEQYF.

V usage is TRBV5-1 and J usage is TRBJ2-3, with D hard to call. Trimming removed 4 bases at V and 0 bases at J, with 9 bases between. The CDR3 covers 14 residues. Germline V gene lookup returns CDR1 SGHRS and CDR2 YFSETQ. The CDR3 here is CASSPGQSTDTQYF. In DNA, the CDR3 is TGCGCCAGCAGCCCCGGCCAGAGCACAGATACGCAGTATTTT. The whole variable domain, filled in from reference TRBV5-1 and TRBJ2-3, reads KAGVTQTPRYLIKTRGQQVTLSCSPISGHRSVSWYQQTPGQGLQFLFEYFSETQRNKGNFPGRFSGRQFSNSRSEMNVSTLELGDSALYLCASSPGQSTDTQYFGPGTRLTVL.

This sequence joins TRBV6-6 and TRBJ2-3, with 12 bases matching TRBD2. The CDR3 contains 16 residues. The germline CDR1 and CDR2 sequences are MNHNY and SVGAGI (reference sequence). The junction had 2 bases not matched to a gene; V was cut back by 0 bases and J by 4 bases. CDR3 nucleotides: TGTGCCAGCAGTTACTCGAGACTAGCGGGAGCAGATACGCAGTATTTT. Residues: CASSYSRLAGADTQYF.

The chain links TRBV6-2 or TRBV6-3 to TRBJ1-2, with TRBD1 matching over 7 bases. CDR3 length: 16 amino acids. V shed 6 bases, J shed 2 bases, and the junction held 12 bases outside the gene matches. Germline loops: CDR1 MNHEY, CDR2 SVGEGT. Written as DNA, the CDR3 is TGTGCCAGCAGCCCAAGACAGGACAGGAGGAACTATGGCTACACCTTC. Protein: CASSPRQDRRNYGYTF.

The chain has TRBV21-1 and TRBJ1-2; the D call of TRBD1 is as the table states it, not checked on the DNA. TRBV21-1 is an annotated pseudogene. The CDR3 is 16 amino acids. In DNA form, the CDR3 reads TGTGCCAGCAGCGGAGACAGGACAGGGCCGAACTATGGCTACACCTTC. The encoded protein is CASSGDRTGPNYGYTF.

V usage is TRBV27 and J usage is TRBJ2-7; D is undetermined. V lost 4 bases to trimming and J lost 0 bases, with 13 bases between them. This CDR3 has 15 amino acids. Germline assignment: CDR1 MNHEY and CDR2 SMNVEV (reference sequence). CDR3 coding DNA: TGTGCCAGCAGTTACTTGGGTCCGAGCTCCTACGAGCAGTACTTC. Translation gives CASSYLGPSSYEQYF.

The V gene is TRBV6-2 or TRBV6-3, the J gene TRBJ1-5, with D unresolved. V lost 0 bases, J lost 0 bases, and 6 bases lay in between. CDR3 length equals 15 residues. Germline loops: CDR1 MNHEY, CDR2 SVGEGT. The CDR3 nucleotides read TGTGCCAGCAGTTACTCTGTCGGTAGCAATCAGCCCCAGCATTTT. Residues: CASSYSVGSNQPQHF.

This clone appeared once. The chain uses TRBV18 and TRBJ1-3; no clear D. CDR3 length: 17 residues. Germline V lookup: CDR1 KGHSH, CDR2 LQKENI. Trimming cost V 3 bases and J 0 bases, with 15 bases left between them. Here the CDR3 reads CASSPYPTSSSGNTIYF. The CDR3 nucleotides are TGTGCCAGCTCACCCTACCCGACAAGTAGCTCTGGAAACACCATATATTTT. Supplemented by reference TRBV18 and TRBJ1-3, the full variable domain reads NAGVMQNPRHLVRRRGQEARLRCSPMKGHSHVYWYRQLPEEGLKFMVYLQKENIIDESGMPKERFSAEFPKEGPSILRIQQVVRGDSAAYFCASSPYPTSSSGNTIYFGEGSWLTVV.

The CDR3 nucleotides read TGTGCCAGCAGCTTAGTTTCTGGCGCCCAAGAGACCCAGTACTTC. Residues: CASSLVSGAQETQYF. The genes are TRBV7-2 and TRBJ2-5; D not resolved. The CDR3 length is 15 residues. Germline-derived CDR1 and CDR2 are SGHTA and FQGNSA. V shed 1 base and J shed 1 base, with 10 bases lying between them.

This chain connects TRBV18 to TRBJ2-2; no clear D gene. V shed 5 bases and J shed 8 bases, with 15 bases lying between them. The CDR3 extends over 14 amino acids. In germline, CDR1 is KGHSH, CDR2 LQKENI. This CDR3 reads CASSVDSIIGELFF. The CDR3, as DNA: TGTGCCAGCTCAGTAGACTCGATAATTGGGGAGCTGTTTTTT.

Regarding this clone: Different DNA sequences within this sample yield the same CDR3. The CDR3 bases are TGTGCCAGCAGTACAGGGGGCTATGGCTACACCTTC. Amino acid sequence: CASSTGGYGYTF. The chain combines TRBV2 with TRBJ1-2; 8 positions agree with TRBD1. Germline V gene data show CDR1 as SNHLY and CDR2 as FYNNEI. This CDR3 has 12 amino acids. The ends lost 5 bases at V and 4 bases at J; junction bases unmatched: 0.

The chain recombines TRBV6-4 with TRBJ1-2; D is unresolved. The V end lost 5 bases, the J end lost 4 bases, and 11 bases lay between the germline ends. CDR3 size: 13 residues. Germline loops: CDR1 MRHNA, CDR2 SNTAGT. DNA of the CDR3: TGTGCCAGCAGTAGTGGAGCTACCTATGGCTACACCTTC. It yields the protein CASSSGATYGYTF.

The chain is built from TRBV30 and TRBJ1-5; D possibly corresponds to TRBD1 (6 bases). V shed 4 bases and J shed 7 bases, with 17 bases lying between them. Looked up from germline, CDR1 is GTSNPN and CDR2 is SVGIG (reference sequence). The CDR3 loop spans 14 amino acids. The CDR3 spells CAWNPAGVGQPQHF. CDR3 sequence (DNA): TGTGCCTGGAACCCCGCAGGGGTGGGACAGCCCCAGCATTTT.

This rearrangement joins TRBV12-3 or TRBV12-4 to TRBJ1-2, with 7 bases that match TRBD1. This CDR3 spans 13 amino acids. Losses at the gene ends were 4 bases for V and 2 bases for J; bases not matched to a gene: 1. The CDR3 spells CASSWDRNYGYTF. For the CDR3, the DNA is TGTGCCAGCAGTTGGGACAGAAACTATGGCTACACCTTC.

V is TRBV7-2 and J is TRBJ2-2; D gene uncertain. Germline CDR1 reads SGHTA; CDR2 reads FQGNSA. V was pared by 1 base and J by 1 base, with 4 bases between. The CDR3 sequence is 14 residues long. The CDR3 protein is CASSLVENTGELFF. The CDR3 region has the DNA TGTGCCAGCAGCTTAGTTGAGAACACCGGGGAGCTGTTTTTT.

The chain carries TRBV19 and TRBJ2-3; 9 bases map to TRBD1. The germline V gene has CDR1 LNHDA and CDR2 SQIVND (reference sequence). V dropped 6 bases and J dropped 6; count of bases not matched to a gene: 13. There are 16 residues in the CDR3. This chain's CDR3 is CASRITRDRASDTQYF. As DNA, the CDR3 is TGTGCCAGTAGAATCACTCGGGACAGGGCGTCCGATACGCAGTATTTT.

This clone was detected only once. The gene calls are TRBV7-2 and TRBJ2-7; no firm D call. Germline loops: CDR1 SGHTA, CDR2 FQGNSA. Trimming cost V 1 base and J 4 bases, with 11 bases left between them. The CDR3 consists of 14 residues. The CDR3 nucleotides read TGTGCCAGCAGCTTAGATCGGGCCAGGTACGAGCAGTACTTC. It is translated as CASSLDRARYEQYF.

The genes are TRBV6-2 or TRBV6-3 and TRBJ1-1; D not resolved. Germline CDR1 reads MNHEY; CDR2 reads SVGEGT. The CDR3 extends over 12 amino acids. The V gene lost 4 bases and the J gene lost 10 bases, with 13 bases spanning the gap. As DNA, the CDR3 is TGTGCCAGCAGTTCCAATTACGACGGAGCTTTCTTT. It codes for CASSSNYDGAFF.

CDR3 DNA: TGTGCCAGCTCACCCGTCCAATTCGGGGCCGGAGAGACCCAGTACTTC. It codes for CASSPVQFGAGETQYF. The chain has TRBV18 and TRBJ2-5; either TRBD1 or TRBD2 may supply D (5 bases each). CDR3 length equals 16 residues. Germline CDR1 and CDR2: KGHSH and LQKENI. Trimming removed 3 bases at V and 4 bases at J, with 18 bases between.

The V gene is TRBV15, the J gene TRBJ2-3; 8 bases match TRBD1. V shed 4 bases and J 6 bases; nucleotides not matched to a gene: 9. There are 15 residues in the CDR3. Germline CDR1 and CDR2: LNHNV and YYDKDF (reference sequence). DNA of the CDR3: TGTGCCACCAGCACGTGGACAGGGAAAGAGGATACGCAGTATTTT. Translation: CATSTWTGKEDTQYF.

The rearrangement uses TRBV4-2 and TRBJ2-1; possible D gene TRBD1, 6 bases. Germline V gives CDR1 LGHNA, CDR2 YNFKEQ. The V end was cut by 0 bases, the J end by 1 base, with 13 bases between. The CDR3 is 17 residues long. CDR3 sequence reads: CASSQDRAGVSYNEQFF. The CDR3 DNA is TGTGCCAGCAGCCAAGATCGGGCAGGGGTGTCCTACAATGAGCAGTTCTTC.

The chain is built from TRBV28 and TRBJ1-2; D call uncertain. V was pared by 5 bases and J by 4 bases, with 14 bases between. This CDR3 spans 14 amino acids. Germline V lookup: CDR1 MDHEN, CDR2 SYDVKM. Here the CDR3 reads CASSLGRRSYGYTF. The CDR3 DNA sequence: TGTGCCAGCAGTCTAGGACGGAGGTCCTATGGCTACACCTTC.

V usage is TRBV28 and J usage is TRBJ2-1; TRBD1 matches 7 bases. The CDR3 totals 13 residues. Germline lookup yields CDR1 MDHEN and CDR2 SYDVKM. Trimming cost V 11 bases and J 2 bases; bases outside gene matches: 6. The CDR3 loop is CALGQGAYNEQFF. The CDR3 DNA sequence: TGTGCCCTTGGGCAGGGGGCCTACAATGAGCAGTTCTTC.

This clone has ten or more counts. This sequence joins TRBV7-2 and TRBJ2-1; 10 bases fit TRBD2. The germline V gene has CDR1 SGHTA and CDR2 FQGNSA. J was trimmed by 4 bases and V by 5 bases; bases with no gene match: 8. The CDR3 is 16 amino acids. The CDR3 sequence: CASSPTSGLVYNEQFF. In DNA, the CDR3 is TGTGCCAGCAGCCCGACTAGCGGGTTGGTATACAATGAGCAGTTCTTC.

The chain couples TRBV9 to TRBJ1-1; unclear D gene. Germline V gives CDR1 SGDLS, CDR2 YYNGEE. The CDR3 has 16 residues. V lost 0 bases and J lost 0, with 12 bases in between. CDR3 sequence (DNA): TGTGCCAGCAGCGTAGGCCCCGGCCCCATGAACACTGAAGCTTTCTTT. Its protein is CASSVGPGPMNTEAFF.

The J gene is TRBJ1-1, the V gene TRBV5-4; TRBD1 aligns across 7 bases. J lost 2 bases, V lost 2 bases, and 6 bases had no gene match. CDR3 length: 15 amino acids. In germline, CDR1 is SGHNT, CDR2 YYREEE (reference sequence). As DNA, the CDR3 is TGTGCCAGCAGCTTTACAGGGGCCGGAAACACTGAAGCTTTCTTT. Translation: CASSFTGAGNTEAFF.

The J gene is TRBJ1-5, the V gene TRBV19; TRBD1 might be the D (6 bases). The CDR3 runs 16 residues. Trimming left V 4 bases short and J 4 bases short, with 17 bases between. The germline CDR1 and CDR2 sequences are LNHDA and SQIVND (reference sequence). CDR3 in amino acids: CASSNPRQVWNQPQHF. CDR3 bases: TGTGCCAGTAGTAACCCCAGACAGGTCTGGAATCAGCCCCAGCATTTT.

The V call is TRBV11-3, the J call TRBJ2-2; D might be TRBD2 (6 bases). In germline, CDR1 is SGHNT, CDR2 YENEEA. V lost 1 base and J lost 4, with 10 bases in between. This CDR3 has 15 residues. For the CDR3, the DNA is TGTGCCAGCAGCTTAGGGGCGGGGTTCACCGGGGAGCTGTTTTTT. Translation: CASSLGAGFTGELFF.